One sample yielded the 25 T cell receptor beta chains listed below, sequenced in a study of PD-L1 blockade in urothelial cancer. Here immunoSEQ multiplex PCR was the method, and the copy in TCRdb shows in-frame clones only, minus some. The sample holds about 43,000 clones, 75% to 85% seen once. Time point meaning: pretreatment peripheral blood. Sequenced here: PBMCs, sampled around atezolizumab (anti-PD-L1) treatment. The receptor set was obtained from a man in his 60s with urothelial cancer.

This clone was found a few times. The genes are TRBV19 and TRBJ2-2; D is possibly TRBD1 (6 bases). Germline assignment: CDR1 LNHDA and CDR2 SQIVND (reference sequence). There are 15 residues in the CDR3. Trimming left V 3 bases short and J 5 bases short, with 13 bases between. CDR3 bases: TGTGCCAGTAGTATTGGACAGAGGACGACCGGGGAGCTGTTTTTT. Translation: CASSIGQRTTGELFF.

This clone was recorded only once. The chain carries TRBV27 and TRBJ1-6, with 7 bases that match TRBD1. Germline lookup yields CDR1 MNHEY and CDR2 SMNVEV (reference sequence). CDR3 length equals 16 residues. The junction had 8 bases not matched to a gene; V was cut back by 3 bases and J by 6 bases. In DNA form, the CDR3 reads TGTGCCAGCAGTTTGCGCCCGACAGGGCTTAATTCACCCCTCCACTTT. This translates into CASSLRPTGLNSPLHF.

V usage is TRBV19 and J usage is TRBJ2-6; TRBD2 matches at 13 bases. J gave up 2 bases and V 4 bases, and 11 bases lay outside the gene matches. This CDR3 region has 20 residues. Germline-derived CDR1 and CDR2 are LNHDA and SQIVND (reference sequence). CDR3 region: CASSNRLAGGRRTGANVLTF. The CDR3 coding sequence is TGTGCCAGTAGTAACCGACTAGCGGGGGGCCGTAGAACTGGGGCCAACGTCCTGACTTTC.

This chain joins TRBV14 and TRBJ2-5, with unresolved D. The V end was cut by 5 bases, the J end by 3 bases, with 28 bases between. This CDR3 region has 19 residues. Germline V lookup: CDR1 SGHDN, CDR2 FVKESK. The DNA of the CDR3 is TGTGCCAGCAGCGGATCTCTCATTCAGACACCGGATGAAAAAGAGACCCAGTACTTC. This codes for CASSGSLIQTPDEKETQYF.

The chain has TRBV18 and TRBJ2-1; D possibly corresponds to TRBD1 (6 bases). There are 15 residues in the CDR3. Trimming removed 2 bases at V and 9 bases at J, with 17 bases between. Germline V gene sequence: CDR1 KGHSH, CDR2 LQKENI. This CDR3 reads CASSPFQGNKAEQFF. In DNA, the CDR3 is TGTGCCAGCTCACCATTTCAGGGGAATAAGGCTGAGCAGTTCTTC.

This clone was seen a handful of times. The J gene is TRBJ2-1, the V gene TRBV5-1, with D possibly being TRBD1 (6 bases). Germline assignment: CDR1 SGHRS and CDR2 YFSETQ. CDR3 length equals 14 residues. V gave up 0 bases and J gave up 9 bases, with 13 bases separating them. CDR3 residues: CASSLGQEGGEQFF. As DNA, the CDR3 is TGCGCCAGCAGCTTGGGACAGGAAGGGGGTGAGCAGTTCTTC.

CDR3 amino acids: CASSQGSNTGELFF. The CDR3 nucleotides read TGTGCCAGCAGTCAGGGTTCGAACACCGGGGAGCTGTTTTTT. The V and J genes are TRBV11-3 and TRBJ2-2; a possible D gene is TRBD1 (5 bases). The V gene lost 6 bases and the J gene lost 0 bases, with 8 bases spanning the gap. The CDR3 is 14 residues long. Germline values: CDR1 SGHNT, CDR2 YENEEA.

CDR3: CASSPSDRTTEAFF. The CDR3 coding sequence is TGTGCCAGCAGCCCAAGTGACAGGACCACTGAAGCTTTCTTT. This chain joins TRBV28 and TRBJ1-1; a possible D gene is TRBD1 (6 bases). The germline gives CDR1 MDHEN, CDR2 SYDVKM. CDR3 size: 14 residues. The V end was cut by 6 bases, the J end by 4 bases, with 15 bases between.

This clone has more than one count but fewer than ten. The chain recombines TRBV5-1 with TRBJ2-1; TRBD1 matches 7 bases. With V trimmed by 0 bases and J by 8 bases, 8 bases remained unmatched. The CDR3 is 15 residues long. The germline gives CDR1 SGHRS, CDR2 YFSETQ. For the CDR3, the DNA is TGCGCCAGCAGCTTGGTCACAGGGGCAATCCATGAGCAGTTCTTC. This gives the protein CASSLVTGAIHEQFF. Full variable domain (remainder filled in from reference TRBV5-1 and TRBJ2-1): KAGVTQTPRYLIKTRGQQVTLSCSPISGHRSVSWYQQTPGQGLQFLFEYFSETQRNKGNFPGRFSGRQFSNSRSEMNVSTLELGDSALYLCASSLVTGAIHEQFFGPGTRLTVL.

The genes are TRBV19 and TRBJ2-3; D is possibly TRBD2 (5 bases). CDR1 and CDR2 from the germline V gene are LNHDA and SQIVND (reference sequence). The CDR3 runs to 14 residues. The germline V and J ends were trimmed by 6 bases and 2 bases, with 12 bases remaining between them. In DNA, the CDR3 is TGTGCCAGTAGCACCTCGGGGAACACAGATACGCAGTATTTT. It translates to CASSTSGNTDTQYF.

This rearrangement joins TRBV19 to TRBJ2-4, with D possibly being TRBD2 (5 bases). The germline CDR1 and CDR2 sequences are LNHDA and SQIVND (reference sequence). V was trimmed by 8 bases and J by 3 bases, leaving 11 bases between them. The CDR3 consists of 13 residues. The CDR3, as DNA: TGTGCCAGTGGGAGATTACTCAAAAACATTCAGTACTTC. Protein sequence: CASGRLLKNIQYF.

The chain links TRBV5-6 to TRBJ1-6; D perhaps matches TRBD1 (6 bases). This CDR3 region has 14 residues. V lost 0 bases and J lost 9, with 10 bases in between. Germline lookup yields CDR1 SGHDT and CDR2 YYEEEE. CDR3 amino acids: CASSLGDMGSPLHF. Here the CDR3 DNA reads TGTGCCAGCAGCTTGGGGGACATGGGTTCACCCCTCCACTTT.

The genes are TRBV9 and TRBJ2-2, with TRBD2 as a possible D gene (5 bases). This CDR3 comprises 14 residues. CDR1 SGDLS and CDR2 YYNGEE come from the germline V gene. V dropped 1 base and J dropped 8 bases, with 12 bases sitting between them. Here the CDR3 reads CASSVNLGGGELFF. CDR3 DNA sequence: TGTGCCAGCAGCGTAAATCTCGGAGGAGGGGAGCTGTTTTTT.

The rearrangement links TRBV2 to TRBJ2-5, with D possibly being TRBD2 (6 bases). Deletions cut 7 bases from V and 4 bases from J, with 10 bases between. The CDR3 totals 12 residues. Per germline, CDR1 SNHLY and CDR2 FYNNEI. CDR3 sequence: CASIQGGETQYF. CDR3 nucleotide sequence: TGTGCCAGCATCCAGGGAGGAGAGACCCAGTACTTC.

The rearrangement links TRBV7-2 to TRBJ1-5, with 7 nucleotides matching TRBD1. The CDR3 runs 15 residues. J was trimmed by 6 bases and V by 1 base; bases with no gene match: 6. The germline gives CDR1 SGHTA, CDR2 FQGNSA. CDR3 in DNA: TGTGCCAGCAGCTTAGTCCGGCAGGGGGGTCAGCCCCAGCATTTT. Translated, it gives CASSLVRQGGQPQHF.

This clone appeared a few times. This sequence joins TRBV7-2 and TRBJ1-1; 7 bases match TRBD1. V lost 4 bases and J lost 1; bases outside the gene matches: 9. The CDR3 length is 16 residues. Germline lookup yields CDR1 SGHTA and CDR2 FQGNSA. CDR3 nucleotide sequence: TGTGCCAGCAGCTACGGGGGACAGCGTACGAACACTGAAGCTTTCTTT. Its protein is CASSYGGQRTNTEAFF.

The gene calls are TRBV9 and TRBJ2-3; a weak D match, TRBD2 (5 bases). Germline V gives CDR1 SGDLS, CDR2 YYNGEE. The ends were cut back, 0 bases at V and 6 bases at J, with 14 bases in the middle. The CDR3 loop spans 15 amino acids. The chain's CDR3 is CASSVAHGVVDTQYF. The CDR3 coding sequence is TGTGCCAGCAGCGTAGCTCACGGGGTGGTTGATACGCAGTATTTT. The full variable domain, with the rest looked up from reference TRBV9 and TRBJ2-3, is DSGVTQTPKHLITATGQRVTLRCSPRSGDLSVYWYQQSLDQGLQFLIQYYNGEERAKGNILERFSAQQFPDLHSELNLSSLELGDSALYFCASSVAHGVVDTQYFGPGTRLTVL.

The chain is built from TRBV7-2 and TRBJ2-5; possible D gene TRBD2, 6 bases. CDR1 SGHTA and CDR2 FQGNSA come from the germline V gene. With 1 base removed from V and 4 bases from J, the gap between germline ends came to 13 bases. CDR3 length: 15 amino acids. The chain's CDR3 is CASSLGAGSGETQYF. CDR3 bases: TGTGCCAGCAGCTTAGGGGCGGGATCTGGAGAGACCCAGTACTTC.

This chain joins TRBV5-5 and TRBJ2-3, with 11 bases matching TRBD1. Germline loops: CDR1 SGHKS, CDR2 YYEKEE (reference sequence). The CDR3 covers 15 residues. Trimming took 4 bases from V and 6 from J; bases not matched to a gene: 7. CDR3 region: CASSPGQGAGDTQYF. DNA for the CDR3: TGTGCCAGCAGCCCAGGACAGGGGGCAGGGGATACGCAGTATTTT.

The CDR3 spells CASSFRLAGTDTQYF. DNA for the CDR3: TGTGCCAGCAGCTTCCGACTAGCGGGAACAGATACGCAGTATTTT. The rearrangement links TRBV13 to TRBJ2-3; TRBD2 matches at 11 bases. With 3 bases clipped from V and 3 bases from J, the junction kept 2 bases outside the gene matches. Looked up from germline, CDR1 is PRHDT and CDR2 is FYEKMQ (reference sequence). The CDR3 extends over 15 amino acids.

The rearrangement joins TRBV5-4 to TRBJ1-1; D perhaps matches TRBD1 (5 bases). Per the germline V gene, CDR1 is SGHNT and CDR2 is YYREEE (reference sequence). The V gene lost 2 bases and the J gene lost 0 bases, with 11 bases spanning the gap. This CDR3 is 15 amino acids long. The CDR3: CASSFDSMMNTEAFF. CDR3 nucleotide sequence: TGTGCCAGCAGCTTTGACAGTATGATGAACACTGAAGCTTTCTTT.

In this sample, this clone turned up once. V is TRBV30 and J is TRBJ2-2; D unclear. The CDR3 runs to 13 residues. Germline V gene sequence: CDR1 GTSNPN, CDR2 SVGIG (reference sequence). V was cut by 0 bases and J by 4 bases, with 6 bases left in between. CDR3 loop: CAWSVYGTGELFF. The DNA of the CDR3 is TGTGCCTGGAGTGTTTACGGCACCGGGGAGCTGTTTTTT.

This chain joins TRBV28 and TRBJ1-5, with 9 bases lining up with TRBD1. The CDR3 covers 14 residues. The junction had 9 bases not matched to a gene; V was cut back by 5 bases and J by 10 bases. Per the germline V gene, CDR1 is MDHEN and CDR2 is SYDVKM. This chain's CDR3 is CASSGGQGRKPQHF. The CDR3 nucleotides are TGTGCCAGCAGTGGGGGACAGGGTAGGAAACCCCAGCATTTT.

V is TRBV28 and J is TRBJ1-1; possible D gene TRBD1, 6 bases. V was cut by 8 bases and J by 1 base, with 17 bases left in between. This CDR3 region has 15 residues. Looked up from germline, CDR1 is MDHEN and CDR2 is SYDVKM. Here the CDR3 reads CASREGGRENTEAFF. CDR3 coding DNA: TGTGCCAGCCGTGAAGGGGGTCGGGAGAACACTGAAGCTTTCTTT. Complete variable domain (other parts from reference TRBV28 and TRBJ1-1): DVKVTQSSRYLVKRTGEKVFLECVQDMDHENMFWYRQDPGLGLRLIYFSYDVKMKEKGDIPEGYSVSREKKERFSLILESASTNQTSMYLCASREGGRENTEAFFGQGTRLTVV.

This sequence joins TRBV18 and TRBJ2-2, with 11 bases that match TRBD2. Germline V CDR1 and CDR2: KGHSH, LQKENI. The V and J ends lost 3 bases and 7 bases, in that order; junction bases with no gene match: 13. The CDR3 runs 18 residues. The CDR3 DNA sequence: TGTGCCAGCTCACCGGTGGATAGCGGGAGGGCCCAAGGCGGGGAGCTGTTTTTT. Its translation: CASSPVDSGRAQGGELFF.